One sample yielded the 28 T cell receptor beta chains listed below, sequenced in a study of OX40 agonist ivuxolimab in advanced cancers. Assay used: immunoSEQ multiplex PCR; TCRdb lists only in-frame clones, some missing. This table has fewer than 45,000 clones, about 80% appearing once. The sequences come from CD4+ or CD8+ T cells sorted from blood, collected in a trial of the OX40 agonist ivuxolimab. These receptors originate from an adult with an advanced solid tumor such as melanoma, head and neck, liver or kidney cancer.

CDR3 DNA sequence: TGTGCCAGCAGTGAGCTTCGGGGGAACAATGAGCAGTTCTTC. This gives the protein CASSELRGNNEQFF. This sequence joins TRBV6-1 and TRBJ2-1; a possible D gene is TRBD2 (6 bases). Germline V gives CDR1 MNHNS, CDR2 SASEGT. This CDR3 is built from 14 residues. V lost 3 bases and J lost 5, with 11 bases in between.

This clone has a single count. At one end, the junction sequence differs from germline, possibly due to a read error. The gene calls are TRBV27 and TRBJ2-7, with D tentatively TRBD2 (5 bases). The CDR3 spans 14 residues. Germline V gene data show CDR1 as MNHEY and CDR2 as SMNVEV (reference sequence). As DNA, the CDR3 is TGTGCCAGCAGTGTATCGGACTGGACCTACGAGCAGTACTTC. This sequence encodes CASSVSDWTYEQYF.

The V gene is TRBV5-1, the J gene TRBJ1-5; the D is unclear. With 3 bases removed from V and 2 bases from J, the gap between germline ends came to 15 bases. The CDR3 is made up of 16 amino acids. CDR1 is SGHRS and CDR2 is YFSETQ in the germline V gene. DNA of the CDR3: TGCGCCAGCAGCTCGAGCCCCGCAGAAGGCAATCAGCCCCAGCATTTT. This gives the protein CASSSSPAEGNQPQHF.

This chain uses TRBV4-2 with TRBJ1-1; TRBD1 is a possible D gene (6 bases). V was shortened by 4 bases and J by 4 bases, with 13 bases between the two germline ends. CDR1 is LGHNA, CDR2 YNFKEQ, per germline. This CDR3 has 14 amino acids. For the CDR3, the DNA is TGTGCCAGCAGCCTGGACAGCTGGGTCACTGAAGCTTTCTTT. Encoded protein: CASSLDSWVTEAFF.

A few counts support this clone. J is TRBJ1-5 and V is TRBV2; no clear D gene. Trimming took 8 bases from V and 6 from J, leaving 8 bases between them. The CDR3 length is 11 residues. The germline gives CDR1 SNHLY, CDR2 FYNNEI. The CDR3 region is CASGEIQPQHF. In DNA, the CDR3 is TGTGCCAGCGGGGAGATTCAGCCCCAGCATTTT.

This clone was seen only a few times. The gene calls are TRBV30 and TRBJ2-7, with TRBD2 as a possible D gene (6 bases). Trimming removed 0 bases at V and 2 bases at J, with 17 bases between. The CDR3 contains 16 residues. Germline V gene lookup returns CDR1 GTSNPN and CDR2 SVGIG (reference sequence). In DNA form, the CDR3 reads TGTGCCTGGAGTGTACTACGGGGGAAAAGGGCCTACGAGCAGTACTTC. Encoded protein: CAWSVLRGKRAYEQYF.

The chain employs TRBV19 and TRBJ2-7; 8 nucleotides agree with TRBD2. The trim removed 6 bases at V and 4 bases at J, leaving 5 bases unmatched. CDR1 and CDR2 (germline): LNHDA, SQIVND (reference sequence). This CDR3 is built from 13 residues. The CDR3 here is CASRAGGWYEQYV. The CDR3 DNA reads TGTGCCAGTAGGGCGGGGGGTTGGTACGAGCAGTACGTC.

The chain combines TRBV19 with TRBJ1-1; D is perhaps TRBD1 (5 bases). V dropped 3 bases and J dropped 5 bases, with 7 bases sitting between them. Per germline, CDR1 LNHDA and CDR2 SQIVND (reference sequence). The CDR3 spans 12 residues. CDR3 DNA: TGTGCCAGTAGTATTAGGACAACTGAAGCTTTCTTT. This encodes CASSIRTTEAFF.

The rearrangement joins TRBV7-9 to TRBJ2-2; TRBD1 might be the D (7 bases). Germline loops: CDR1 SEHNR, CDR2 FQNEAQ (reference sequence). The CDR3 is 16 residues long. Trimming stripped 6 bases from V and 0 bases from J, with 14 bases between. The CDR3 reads CASRSGDRPNTGELFF. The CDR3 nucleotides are TGTGCCAGCAGGTCGGGGGACAGACCGAACACCGGGGAGCTGTTTTTT.

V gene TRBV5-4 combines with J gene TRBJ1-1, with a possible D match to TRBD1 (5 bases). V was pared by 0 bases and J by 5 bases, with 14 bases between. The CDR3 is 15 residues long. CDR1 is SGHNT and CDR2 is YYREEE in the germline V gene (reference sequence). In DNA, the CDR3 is TGTGCCAGCAGCTTGGTTAGGGGAATGGATACTGAAGCTTTCTTT. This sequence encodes CASSLVRGMDTEAFF.

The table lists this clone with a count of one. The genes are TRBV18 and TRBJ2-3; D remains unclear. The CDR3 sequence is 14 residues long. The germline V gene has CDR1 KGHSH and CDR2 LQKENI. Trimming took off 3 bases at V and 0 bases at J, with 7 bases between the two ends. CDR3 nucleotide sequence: TGTGCCAGCTCACCCCCCTCGAGCACAGATACGCAGTATTTT. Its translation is CASSPPSSTDTQYF.

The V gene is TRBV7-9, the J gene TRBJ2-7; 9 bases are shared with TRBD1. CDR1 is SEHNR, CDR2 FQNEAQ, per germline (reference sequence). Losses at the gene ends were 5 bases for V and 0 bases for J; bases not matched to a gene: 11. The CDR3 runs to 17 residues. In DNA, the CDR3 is TGTGCCAGCAGCCCGGGGCCGACAGGGGGGAGCTCCTACGAGCAGTACTTC. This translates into CASSPGPTGGSSYEQYF.

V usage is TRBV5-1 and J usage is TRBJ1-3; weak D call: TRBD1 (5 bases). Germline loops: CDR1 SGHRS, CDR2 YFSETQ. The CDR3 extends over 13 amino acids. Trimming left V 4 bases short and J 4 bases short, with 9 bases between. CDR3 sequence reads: CASSPRGGNTIYF. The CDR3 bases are TGCGCCAGCAGCCCCCGGGGGGGAAACACCATATATTTT.

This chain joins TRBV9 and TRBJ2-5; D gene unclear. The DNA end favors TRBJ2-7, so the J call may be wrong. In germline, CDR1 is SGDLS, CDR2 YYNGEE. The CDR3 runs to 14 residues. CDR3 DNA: TGTGCCAGCAGCGTAGATTCTTTCTCATACGAGCAGTACTTC. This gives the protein CASSVDSFSYEQYF.

Written as DNA, the CDR3 is TGCAGCGTTGAACAGGGTATCGGGGAGCTGTTTTTT. Its translation is CSVEQGIGELFF. This rearrangement joins TRBV29-1 to TRBJ2-2; D might be TRBD1 (5 bases). The CDR3 has 12 amino acids. With 2 bases removed from V and 7 bases from J, the gap between germline ends came to 8 bases. Per the germline V gene, CDR1 is SQVTM and CDR2 is ANQGSEA.

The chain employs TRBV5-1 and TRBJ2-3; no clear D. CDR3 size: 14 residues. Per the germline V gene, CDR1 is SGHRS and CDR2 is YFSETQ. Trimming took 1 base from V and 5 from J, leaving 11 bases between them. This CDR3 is CASSLWSIRDTQYF. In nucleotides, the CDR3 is TGCGCCAGCAGCTTGTGGTCTATTAGAGATACGCAGTATTTT.

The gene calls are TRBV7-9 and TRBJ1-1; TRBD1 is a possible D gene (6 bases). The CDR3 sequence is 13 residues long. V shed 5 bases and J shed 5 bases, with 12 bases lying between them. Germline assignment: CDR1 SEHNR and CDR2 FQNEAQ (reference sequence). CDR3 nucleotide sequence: TGTGCCAGCAGCCAAGGGGGGAGGACTGAAGCTTTCTTT. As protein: CASSQGGRTEAFF.

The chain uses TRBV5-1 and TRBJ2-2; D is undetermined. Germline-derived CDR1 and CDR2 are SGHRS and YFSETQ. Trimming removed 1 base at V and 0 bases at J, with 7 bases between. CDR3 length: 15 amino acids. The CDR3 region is CASSLRETNTGELFF. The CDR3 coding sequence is TGCGCCAGCAGCTTGAGAGAAACGAACACCGGGGAGCTGTTTTTT.

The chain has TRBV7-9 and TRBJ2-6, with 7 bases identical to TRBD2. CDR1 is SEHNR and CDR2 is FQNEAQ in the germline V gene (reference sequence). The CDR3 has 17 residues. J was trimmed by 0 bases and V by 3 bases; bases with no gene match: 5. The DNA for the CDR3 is TGTGCCAGCAGCTTGCGGGGGTCAAGCTCTGGGGCCAACGTCCTGACTTTC. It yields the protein CASSLRGSSSGANVLTF.

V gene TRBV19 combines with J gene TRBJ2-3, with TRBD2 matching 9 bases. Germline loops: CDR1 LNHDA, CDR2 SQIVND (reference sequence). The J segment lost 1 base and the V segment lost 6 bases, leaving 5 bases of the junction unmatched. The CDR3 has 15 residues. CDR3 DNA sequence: TGTGCCAGTAGCCGGAGCGGGGGGCGCACAGATACGCAGTATTTT. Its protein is CASSRSGGRTDTQYF.

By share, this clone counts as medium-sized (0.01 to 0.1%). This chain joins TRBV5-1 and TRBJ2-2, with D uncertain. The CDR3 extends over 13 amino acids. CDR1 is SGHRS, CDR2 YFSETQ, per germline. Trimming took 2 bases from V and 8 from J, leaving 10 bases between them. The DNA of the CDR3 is TGCGCCAGCAGCTTCCGACCTGGGGGGGAGCTGTTTTTT. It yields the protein CASSFRPGGELFF.

The DNA of the CDR3 is TGTGCCAGCAGCCGGGGGACGGGCACTGAAGCTTTCTTT. Translation gives CASSRGTGTEAFF. The rearrangement joins TRBV7-8 to TRBJ1-1, with D perhaps matching TRBD1 (5 bases). The V end was cut by 5 bases, the J end by 4 bases, with 11 bases between. The CDR3 is 13 amino acids. Germline V gene sequence: CDR1 SGHVS, CDR2 FQNEAQ.

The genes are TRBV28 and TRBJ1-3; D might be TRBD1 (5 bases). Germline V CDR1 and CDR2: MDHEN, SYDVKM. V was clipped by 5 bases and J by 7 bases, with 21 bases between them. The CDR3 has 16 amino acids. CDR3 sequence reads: CASSPYNPRGRNTIYF. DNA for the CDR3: TGTGCCAGCAGTCCGTATAATCCTCGGGGCAGGAACACCATATATTTT.

This CDR3 reads CASSPSLGRGRAGNTIYF. As DNA, the CDR3 is TGTGCCAGCAGCCCAAGCCTAGGCAGGGGAAGAGCTGGAAACACCATATATTTT. The chain employs TRBV11-2 and TRBJ1-3; D possibly corresponds to TRBD1 (6 bases). CDR1 and CDR2 from the germline V gene are SGHAT and FQNNGV. This CDR3 contains 18 residues. V lost 5 bases, J lost 2 bases, and 22 bases lay in between. Drawing the rest from reference TRBV11-2 and TRBJ1-3, the complete variable domain is EAGVAQSPRYKIIEKRQSVAFWCNPISGHATLYWYQQILGQGPKLLIQFQNNGVVDDSQLPKDRFSAERLKGVDSTLKIQPAKLEDSAVYLCASSPSLGRGRAGNTIYFGEGSWLTVV.

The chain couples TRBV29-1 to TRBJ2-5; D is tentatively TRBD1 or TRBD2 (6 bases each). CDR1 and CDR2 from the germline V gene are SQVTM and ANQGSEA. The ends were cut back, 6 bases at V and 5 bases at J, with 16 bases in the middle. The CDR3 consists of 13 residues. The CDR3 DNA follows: TGCAGCGTGGGGACCGGGGGCCAGGAGACCCAGTACTTC. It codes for CSVGTGGQETQYF.

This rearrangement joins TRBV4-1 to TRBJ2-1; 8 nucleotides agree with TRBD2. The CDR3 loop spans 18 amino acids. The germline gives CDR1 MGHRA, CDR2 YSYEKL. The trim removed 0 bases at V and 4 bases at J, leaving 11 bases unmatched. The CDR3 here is CASSQDSTGGPGYNEQFF. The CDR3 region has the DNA TGCGCCAGCAGCCAAGATTCTACGGGGGGGCCGGGTTACAATGAGCAGTTCTTC.

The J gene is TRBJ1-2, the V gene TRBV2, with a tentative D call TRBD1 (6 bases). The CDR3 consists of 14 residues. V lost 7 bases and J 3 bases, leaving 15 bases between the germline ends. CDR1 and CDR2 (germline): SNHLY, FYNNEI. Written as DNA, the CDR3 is TGTGCCAGCAAGACTAGACAGGCGGACTATGGCTACACCTTC. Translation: CASKTRQADYGYTF.

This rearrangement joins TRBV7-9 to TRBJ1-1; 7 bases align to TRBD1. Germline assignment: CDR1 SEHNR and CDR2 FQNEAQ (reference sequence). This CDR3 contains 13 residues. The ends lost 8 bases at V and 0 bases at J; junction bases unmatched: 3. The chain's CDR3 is CASGGQLNTEAFF. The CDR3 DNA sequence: TGTGCCAGCGGGGGACAGTTGAACACTGAAGCTTTCTTT.